The 13 T cell receptor beta chains below were found in one sample sequenced in a study of PD-1 blockade in classical Hodgkin lymphoma. In every patient, relapse followed autologous stem cell transplantation, while exposure to brentuximab vedotin differed. The assay was immunoSEQ multiplex PCR, and TCRdb's table has in-frame clones only and misses some. The table records fewer than 50,000 clones, around nine tenths of them present only once. Material: peripheral blood mononuclear cells (PBMCs), obtained at baseline. The source of these receptors is a human donor with classical Hodgkin lymphoma.

For this clone: One end of the junction does not line up with germline, which may come from a read error. The rearrangement joins TRBV27 to TRBJ2-2, with D perhaps TRBD1 or TRBD2 (5 bases each). The germline gives CDR1 MNHEY, CDR2 SMNVEV (reference sequence). CDR3 size: 13 residues. The CDR3 here is CASSLDKHRGAVF. The CDR3 coding sequence is TGTGCCAGCAGTTTGGACAAACACCGGGGAGCTGTTTTT.

There are a few counts of this clone. The chain links TRBV10-3 to TRBJ2-7; TRBD2 matches 7 bases. The germline gives CDR1 ENHRY, CDR2 SYGVKD. This CDR3 contains 13 residues. Germline trimming cut 8 bases from V and 5 bases from J; bases unmatched to any gene: 9. DNA for the CDR3: TGTGCCATCTGGTCAGGGAGGGAGGACGAGCAGTACTTC. It encodes CAIWSGREDEQYF.

Written as DNA, the CDR3 is TGTGCCAGCAGTCCCCGGGACAGGGGCCATCCGGCCCAAGAGACCCAGTACTTC. Its translation is CASSPRDRGHPAQETQYF. The rearrangement joins TRBV27 to TRBJ2-5, with 10 bases identical to TRBD1. The CDR3 totals 18 residues. After removal of 5 bases from V and 1 base from J, the junction contained 13 bases not matched to a gene. Germline V gives CDR1 MNHEY, CDR2 SMNVEV (reference sequence).

The rearrangement joins TRBV27 to TRBJ2-1; D assignment may be TRBD1 or TRBD2 (5 bases each). Trimming took 2 bases from V and 4 from J, leaving 12 bases between them. Germline-derived CDR1 and CDR2 are MNHEY and SMNVEV (reference sequence). This CDR3 spans 15 amino acids. This chain's CDR3 is CASSLVGPPYNEQFF. CDR3 coding DNA: TGTGCCAGCAGTTTAGTGGGACCGCCTTACAATGAGCAGTTCTTC.

This chain links TRBV5-1 with TRBJ2-7; D is possibly TRBD1 (6 bases). V was clipped by 4 bases and J by 5 bases, with 19 bases between them. The germline CDR1 and CDR2 sequences are SGHRS and YFSETQ. The CDR3 runs 15 residues. CDR3 region: CASSVDKTGFDEQYF. In nucleotides, the CDR3 is TGCGCCAGCAGCGTAGATAAAACAGGGTTCGACGAGCAGTACTTC.

This chain uses TRBV4-1 with TRBJ2-7, with 8 bases identical to TRBD2. The germline CDR1 and CDR2 sequences are MGHRA and YSYEKL. V lost 3 bases and J lost 6; bases outside the gene matches: 4. The length of the CDR3 is 13 residues. The CDR3 loop is CASSHGRALEQYF. CDR3 coding DNA: TGCGCCAGCAGCCACGGGAGGGCCCTCGAGCAGTACTTC.

The chain links TRBV7-9 to TRBJ2-7; D is possibly TRBD1 or TRBD2 (5 bases each). The CDR3 extends over 13 amino acids. From germline, CDR1 is SEHNR and CDR2 FQNEAQ (reference sequence). V was cut by 0 bases and J by 7 bases, with 10 bases left in between. The CDR3 sequence is CASSLAVGAEQYF. DNA of the CDR3: TGTGCCAGCAGCTTAGCGGTCGGGGCGGAGCAGTACTTC.

The chain joins TRBV6-1 to TRBJ2-1, with TRBD2 as a possible D gene (5 bases). V lost 7 bases and J lost 9, with 16 bases in between. This CDR3 has 13 residues. The germline CDR1 and CDR2 sequences are MNHNS and SASEGT. In DNA form, the CDR3 reads TGTGCCAGCATGCGGGCCGTTAGTAGTGAGCAGTTCTTC. This sequence encodes CASMRAVSSEQFF.

The rearrangement links TRBV28 to TRBJ2-1; either TRBD1 or TRBD2 may fit D (5 bases each). Germline V gene sequence: CDR1 MDHEN, CDR2 SYDVKM. The CDR3 sequence is 15 residues long. V was trimmed by 7 bases and J by 0 bases, leaving 13 bases between them. Here the CDR3 DNA reads TGTGCCAGCACTCCGACCGGGACCTCCTACAATGAGCAGTTCTTC. This gives the protein CASTPTGTSYNEQFF.

This sequence joins TRBV7-2 and TRBJ2-5, with D perhaps TRBD2 (6 bases). CDR3 length equals 14 residues. Trimming removed 7 bases from V and 1 base from J, with 13 bases in between. Germline V gene data show CDR1 as SGHTA and CDR2 as FQGNSA. CDR3 protein: CASTRDSSQETQYF. CDR3 DNA sequence: TGTGCCAGCACACGGGACTCCTCCCAAGAGACCCAGTACTTC.

The rearrangement joins TRBV28 to TRBJ2-7, with D possibly called TRBD1 or TRBD2 (5 bases each). Trimming shortened V by 8 bases and J by 1 base, and 18 bases separated the two germline ends. CDR3 length equals 15 residues. CDR1 and CDR2 from the germline V gene are MDHEN and SYDVKM. The CDR3 DNA reads TGTGCCAGCGAGGAGACCGGGACGGCATCCTACGAGCAGTACTTC. Translating gives CASEETGTASYEQYF.

The V gene is TRBV19, the J gene TRBJ1-2; 12 bases are shared with TRBD1. With 5 bases clipped from V and 3 bases from J, the junction kept 4 bases outside the gene matches. Germline-derived CDR1 and CDR2 are LNHDA and SQIVND (reference sequence). The CDR3 is 15 amino acids. The CDR3 nucleotides read TGTGCCAGTAGTGGGACAGGGGGCAGGTACTATGGCTACACCTTC. Amino acids: CASSGTGGRYYGYTF.

This clone was seen a single time. The gene calls are TRBV6-6 and TRBJ1-5; perhaps TRBD1 as D (5 bases). V lost 11 bases and J lost 14, with 28 bases in between. The CDR3 length is 14 residues. Looked up from germline, CDR1 is MNHNY and CDR2 is SVGAGI (reference sequence). This CDR3 is CAAATGAQGKQEHF. The DNA for the CDR3 is TGTGCCGCGGCCACCGGGGCCCAGGGCAAACAAGAGCATTTT.